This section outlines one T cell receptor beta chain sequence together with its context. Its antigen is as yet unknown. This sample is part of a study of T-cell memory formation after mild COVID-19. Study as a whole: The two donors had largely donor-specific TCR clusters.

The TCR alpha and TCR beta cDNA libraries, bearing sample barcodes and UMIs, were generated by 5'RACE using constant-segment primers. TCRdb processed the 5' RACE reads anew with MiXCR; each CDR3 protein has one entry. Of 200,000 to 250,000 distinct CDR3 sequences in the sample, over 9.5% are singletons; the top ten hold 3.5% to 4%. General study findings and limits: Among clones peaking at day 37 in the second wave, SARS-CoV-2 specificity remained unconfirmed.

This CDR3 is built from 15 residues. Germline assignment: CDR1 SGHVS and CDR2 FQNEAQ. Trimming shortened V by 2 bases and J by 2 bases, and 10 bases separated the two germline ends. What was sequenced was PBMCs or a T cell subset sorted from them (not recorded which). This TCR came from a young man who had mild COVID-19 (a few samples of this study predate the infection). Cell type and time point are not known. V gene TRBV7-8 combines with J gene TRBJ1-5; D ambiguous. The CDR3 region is CASSLREVGNQPQHF. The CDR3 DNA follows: TGTGCCAGCAGCTTAAGGGAAGTCGGCAATCAGCCCCAGCATTTT.